This T cell receptor beta chain was sequenced in a study of blood T cell repertoires in COVID-19. In the study overall: Sites across the United States, Italy and Spain contributed samples from acute and convalescent COVID-19. PBMCs, B-cell-depleted T cells, or T cells provided the cDNA or gDNA that made up the material.

In the authors' workflow: The authors estimated nucleated cell counts from reference gene primer amplification. The method was immunoSEQ multiplex PCR; TCRdb's version includes in-frame clones alone and lacks a portion of them. V and J calls and clone size follow that table, whereas D and trimming were derived from the DNA. The sample consists of around 150,000 clones, 85% of them appearing once. The junction had 9 bases not matched to a gene; V was cut back by 6 bases and J by 1 base. The germline gives CDR1 LNHDA, CDR2 SQIVND (reference sequence). The CDR3 consists of 16 residues. This chain links TRBV19 with TRBJ1-1, with 9 bases that match TRBD1. Source material: peripheral blood. This clonotype was obtained from a human donor with acute or convalescent COVID-19. The donor label of this sample is uncertain. The CDR3 DNA is TGTGCCAGTAGGCCTGGGACAGGGAGGGGGAACACTGAAGCTTTCTTT. This gives the protein CASRPGTGRGNTEAFF.